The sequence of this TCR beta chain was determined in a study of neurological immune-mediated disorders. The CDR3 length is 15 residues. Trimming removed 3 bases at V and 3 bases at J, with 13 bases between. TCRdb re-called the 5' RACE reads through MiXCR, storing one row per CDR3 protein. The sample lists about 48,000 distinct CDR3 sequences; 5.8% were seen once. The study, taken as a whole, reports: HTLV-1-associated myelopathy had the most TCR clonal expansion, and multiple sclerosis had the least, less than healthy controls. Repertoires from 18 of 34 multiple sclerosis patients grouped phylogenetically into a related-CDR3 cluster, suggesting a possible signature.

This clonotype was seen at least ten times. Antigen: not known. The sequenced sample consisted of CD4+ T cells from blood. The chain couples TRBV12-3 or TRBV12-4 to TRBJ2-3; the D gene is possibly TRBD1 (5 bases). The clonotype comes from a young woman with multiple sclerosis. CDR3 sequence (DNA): TGTGCCAGCAGTTTCCTGGCAGGGTGGACAGATACGCAGTATTTT. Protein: CASSFLAGWTDTQYF.